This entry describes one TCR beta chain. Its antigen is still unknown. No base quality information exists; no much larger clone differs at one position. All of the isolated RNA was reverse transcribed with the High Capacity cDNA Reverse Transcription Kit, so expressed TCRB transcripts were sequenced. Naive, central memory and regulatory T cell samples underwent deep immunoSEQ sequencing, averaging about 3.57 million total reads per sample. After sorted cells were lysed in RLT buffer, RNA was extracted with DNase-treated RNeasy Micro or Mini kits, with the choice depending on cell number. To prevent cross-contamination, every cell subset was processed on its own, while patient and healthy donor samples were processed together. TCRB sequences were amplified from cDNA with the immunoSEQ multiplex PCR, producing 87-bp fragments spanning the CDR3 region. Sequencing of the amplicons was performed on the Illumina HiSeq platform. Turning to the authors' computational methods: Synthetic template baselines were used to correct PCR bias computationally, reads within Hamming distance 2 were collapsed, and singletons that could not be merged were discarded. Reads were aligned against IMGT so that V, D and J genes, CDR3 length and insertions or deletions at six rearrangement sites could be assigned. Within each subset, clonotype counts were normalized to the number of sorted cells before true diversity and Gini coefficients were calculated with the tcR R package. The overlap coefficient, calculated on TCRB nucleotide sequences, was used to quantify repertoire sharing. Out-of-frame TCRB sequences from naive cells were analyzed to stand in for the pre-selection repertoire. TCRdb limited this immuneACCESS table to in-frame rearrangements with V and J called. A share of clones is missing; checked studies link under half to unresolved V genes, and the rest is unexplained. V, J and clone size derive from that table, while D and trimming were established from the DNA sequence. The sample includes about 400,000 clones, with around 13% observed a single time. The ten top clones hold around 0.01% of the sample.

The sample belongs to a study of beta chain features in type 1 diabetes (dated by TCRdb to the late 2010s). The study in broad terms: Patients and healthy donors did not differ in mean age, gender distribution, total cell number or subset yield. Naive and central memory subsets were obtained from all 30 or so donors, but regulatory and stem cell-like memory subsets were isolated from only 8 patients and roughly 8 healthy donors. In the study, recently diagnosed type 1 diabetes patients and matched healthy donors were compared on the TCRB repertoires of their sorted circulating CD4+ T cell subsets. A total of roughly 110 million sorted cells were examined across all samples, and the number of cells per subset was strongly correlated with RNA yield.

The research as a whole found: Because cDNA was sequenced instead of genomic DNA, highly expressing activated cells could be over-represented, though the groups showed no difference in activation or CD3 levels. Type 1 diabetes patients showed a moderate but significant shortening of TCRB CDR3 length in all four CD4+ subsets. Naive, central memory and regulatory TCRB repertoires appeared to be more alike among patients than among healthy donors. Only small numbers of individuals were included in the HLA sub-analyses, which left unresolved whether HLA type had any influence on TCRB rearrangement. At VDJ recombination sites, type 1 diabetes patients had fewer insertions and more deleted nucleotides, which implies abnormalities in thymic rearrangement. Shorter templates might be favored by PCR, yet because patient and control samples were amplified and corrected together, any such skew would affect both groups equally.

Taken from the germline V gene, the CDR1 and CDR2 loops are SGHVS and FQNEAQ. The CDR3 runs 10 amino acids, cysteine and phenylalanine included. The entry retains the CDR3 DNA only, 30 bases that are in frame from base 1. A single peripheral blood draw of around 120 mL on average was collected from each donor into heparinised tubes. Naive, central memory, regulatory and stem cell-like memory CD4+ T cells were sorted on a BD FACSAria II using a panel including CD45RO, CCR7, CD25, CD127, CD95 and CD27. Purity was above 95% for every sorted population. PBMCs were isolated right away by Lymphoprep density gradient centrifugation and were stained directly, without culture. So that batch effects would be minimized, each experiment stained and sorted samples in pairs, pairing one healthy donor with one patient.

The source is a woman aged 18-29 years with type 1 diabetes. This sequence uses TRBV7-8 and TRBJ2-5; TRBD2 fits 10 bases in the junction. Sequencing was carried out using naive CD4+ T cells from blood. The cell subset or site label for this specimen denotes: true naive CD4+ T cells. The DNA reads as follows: TGTGAGGGACTAGCGGAGACCCAGTACTTC. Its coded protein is CEGLAETQYF.